This TCR beta chain was profiled in a study of T cells after somatic rescue of genetic block. This table comes from immunoSEQ multiplex PCR, and its TCRdb copy is limited to in-frame clones, with some not included. Altogether roughly 110,000 clones are present, around nine tenths being singletons, with the ten largest covering 1.4% to 1.5%. This TCR derives from a woman aged 18-29 years. Material: peripheral blood mononuclear cells (PBMCs).

This CDR3 reads CASSMGLWSNQPQHF. The DNA for the CDR3 is TGTGCCAGTAGTATGGGACTCTGGAGCAATCAGCCCCAGCATTTT. V and J are TRBV19 and TRBJ1-5; D may be TRBD1 (5 bases). This CDR3 has 15 residues. V was trimmed by 3 bases and J by 1 base, leaving 10 bases between them. Germline V lookup: CDR1 LNHDA, CDR2 SQIVND (reference sequence).